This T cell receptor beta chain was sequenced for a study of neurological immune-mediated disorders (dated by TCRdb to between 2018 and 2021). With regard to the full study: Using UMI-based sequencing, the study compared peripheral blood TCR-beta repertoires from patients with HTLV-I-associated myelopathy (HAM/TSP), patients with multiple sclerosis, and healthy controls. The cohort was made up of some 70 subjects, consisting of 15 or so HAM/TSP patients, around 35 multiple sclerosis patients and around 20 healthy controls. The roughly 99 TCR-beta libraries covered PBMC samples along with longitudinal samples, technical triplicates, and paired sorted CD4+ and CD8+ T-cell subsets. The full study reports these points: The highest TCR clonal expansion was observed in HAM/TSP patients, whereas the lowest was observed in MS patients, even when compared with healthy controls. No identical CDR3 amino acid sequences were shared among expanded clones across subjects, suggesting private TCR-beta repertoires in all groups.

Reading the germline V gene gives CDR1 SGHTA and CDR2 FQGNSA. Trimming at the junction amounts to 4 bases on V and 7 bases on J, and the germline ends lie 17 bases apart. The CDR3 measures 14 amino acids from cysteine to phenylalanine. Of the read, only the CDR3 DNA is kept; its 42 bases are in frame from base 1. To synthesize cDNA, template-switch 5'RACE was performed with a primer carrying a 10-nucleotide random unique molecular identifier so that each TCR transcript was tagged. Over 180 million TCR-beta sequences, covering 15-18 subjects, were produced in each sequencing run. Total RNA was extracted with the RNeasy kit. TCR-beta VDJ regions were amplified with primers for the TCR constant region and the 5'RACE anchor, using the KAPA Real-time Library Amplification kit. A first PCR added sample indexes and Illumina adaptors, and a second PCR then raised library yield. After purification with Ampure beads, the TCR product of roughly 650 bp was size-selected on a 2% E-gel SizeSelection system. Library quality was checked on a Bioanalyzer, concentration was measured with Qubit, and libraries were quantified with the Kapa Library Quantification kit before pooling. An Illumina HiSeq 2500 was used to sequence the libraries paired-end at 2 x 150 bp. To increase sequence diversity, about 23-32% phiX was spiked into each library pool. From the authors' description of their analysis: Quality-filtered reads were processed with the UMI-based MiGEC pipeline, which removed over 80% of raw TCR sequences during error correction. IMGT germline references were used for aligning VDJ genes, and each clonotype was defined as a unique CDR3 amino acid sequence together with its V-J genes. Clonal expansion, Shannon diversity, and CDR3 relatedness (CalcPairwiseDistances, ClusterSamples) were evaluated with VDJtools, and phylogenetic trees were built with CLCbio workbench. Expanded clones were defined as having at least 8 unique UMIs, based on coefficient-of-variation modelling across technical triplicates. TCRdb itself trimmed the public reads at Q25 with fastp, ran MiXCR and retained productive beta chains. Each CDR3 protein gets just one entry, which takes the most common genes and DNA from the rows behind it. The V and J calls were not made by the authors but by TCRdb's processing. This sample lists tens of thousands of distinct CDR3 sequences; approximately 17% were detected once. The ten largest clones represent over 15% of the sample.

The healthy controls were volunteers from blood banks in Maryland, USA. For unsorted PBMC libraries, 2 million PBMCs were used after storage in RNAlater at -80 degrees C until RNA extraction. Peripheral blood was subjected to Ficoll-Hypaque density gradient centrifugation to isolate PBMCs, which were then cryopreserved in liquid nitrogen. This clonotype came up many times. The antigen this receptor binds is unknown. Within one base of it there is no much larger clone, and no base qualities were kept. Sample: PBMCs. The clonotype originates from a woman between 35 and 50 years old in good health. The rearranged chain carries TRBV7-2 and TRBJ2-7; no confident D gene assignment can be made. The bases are TGTGCCAGCAGCTCCACCCTCGGCACGCGTGAGCAGTACTTC. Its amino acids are CASSSTLGTREQYF.